The clone carrying this TCR beta chain was seen a few times. What it recognizes is unknown. In the original analysis: Construction of a distant-metastasis classifier for papillary thyroid cancer relied on CDR3 differences across clinicopathological groups. Using MiXCR, TCRdb reanalyzed the PCR reads. The V and J calls follow TCRdb's processing rather than the paper's. Of some 20,000 clones in the sample, 27% were seen once. This sample is part of a study of metastatic and nonmetastatic thyroid tumors. About the research overall: Malignant and benign thyroid patients had repertoires compared in peripheral blood and tumor or nodule tissue.

This CDR3 has 15 residues. The junction had 8 bases not matched to a gene; V was cut back by 4 bases and J by 4 bases. The germline V gene encodes CDR1 MNHNS and CDR2 SASEGT. Overall study findings and caveats: Reports indicated that malignant thyroid tumors showed significantly higher TCR beta diversity than benign nodules did, in blood and tumor.

Ahead of thyroid surgery, no patient had received treatment of any kind. Input material: blood. This TCR was recovered from a female donor with papillary thyroid cancer or a benign thyroid nodule (not recorded which). Some clones in this sample may be carry-over from other donors' samples. The V gene is TRBV6-1, the J gene TRBJ2-7; TRBD1 agrees at 9 bases. The CDR3 DNA follows: TGTGCCAGCAGTGGTGGAGGGACAGGGTGGTACGAGCAGTACTTC. Translating it yields CASSGGGTGWYEQYF.